This TCR beta chain stems from a study of T cell responses to AZD1222 COVID-19 vaccine. Samples with a second dose at about 4 or about 12 weeks were pooled together. In the case of this clone: Antigen specificity is unknown.

V was trimmed by 2 bases and J by 8 bases, leaving 18 bases between them. The CDR3 is 15 residues long. Germline V CDR1 and CDR2: ENHRY, SYGVKD. Study-level points and caveats: Only six or seven AZD1222 recipients were seropositive at baseline. The sample set comprised mostly white British donors with more females, and clonal diversity was possibly underestimated.

Generated by immunoSEQ multiplex PCR, the TCRdb table keeps only in-frame clones and is missing some. The table has roughly 110,000 clones, 70% to 90% seen once. J is TRBJ1-2 and V is TRBV10-3; weak D call: TRBD1 (5 bases). This sequence was found in an adult who received the AZD1222 COVID-19 vaccine. This material consisted of peripheral blood, taken 28 days after the second AZD1222 dose. The CDR3: CAISEPEGGARGYTF. In nucleotides, the CDR3 is TGTGCCATCAGTGAGCCCGAGGGAGGGGCAAGGGGCTACACCTTC.